This T cell receptor beta chain was profiled in a study of cytomegalovirus exposure and HLA in healthy donors. Study conclusions and caveats: High specificity and sensitivity for cytomegalovirus status were reported for the classifier. In a later analysis, at a false discovery rate of 0.05, roughly 17,000 TCR beta sequences matched HLA alleles.

Points on this clone: As yet, its antigen is unknown.

Vbeta (60) and Jbeta (13) primers were used in the PCR. Some clones are missing from TCRdb's copy, which holds only in-frame ones; the method was immunoSEQ multiplex PCR. This table has about 130,000 clones, 80% appearing once. The source is a man aged 30 to 45 in good health and CMV-seronegative. The sequenced material came from PBMCs.

CDR3: CASSQARWAETQYF. The CDR3, as DNA: TGTGCCAGCAGCCAAGCTCGGTGGGCGGAGACCCAGTACTTC. The V gene is TRBV14, the J gene TRBJ2-5; no firm D call. The CDR3 loop spans 14 amino acids. Germline V gives CDR1 SGHDN, CDR2 FVKESK. V was trimmed by 1 base and J by 5 bases, leaving 11 bases between them.